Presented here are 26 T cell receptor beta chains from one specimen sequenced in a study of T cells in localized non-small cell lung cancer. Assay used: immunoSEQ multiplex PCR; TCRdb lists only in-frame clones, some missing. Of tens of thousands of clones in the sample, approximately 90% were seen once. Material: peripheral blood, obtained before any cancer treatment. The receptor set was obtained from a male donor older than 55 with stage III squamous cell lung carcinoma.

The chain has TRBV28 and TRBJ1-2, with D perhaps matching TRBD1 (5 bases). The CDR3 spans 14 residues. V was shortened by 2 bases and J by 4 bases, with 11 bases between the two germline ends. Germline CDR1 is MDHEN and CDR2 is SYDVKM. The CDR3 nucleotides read TGTGCCAGCAGTTTAAGCCCGGGGCTCTATGGCTACACCTTC. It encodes CASSLSPGLYGYTF.

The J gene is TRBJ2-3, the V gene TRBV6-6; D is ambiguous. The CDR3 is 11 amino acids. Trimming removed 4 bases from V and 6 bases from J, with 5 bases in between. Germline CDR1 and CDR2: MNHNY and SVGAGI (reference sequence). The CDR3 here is CASSSRDTQYF. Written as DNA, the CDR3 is TGTGCCAGCAGTTCCCGGGATACGCAGTATTTT.

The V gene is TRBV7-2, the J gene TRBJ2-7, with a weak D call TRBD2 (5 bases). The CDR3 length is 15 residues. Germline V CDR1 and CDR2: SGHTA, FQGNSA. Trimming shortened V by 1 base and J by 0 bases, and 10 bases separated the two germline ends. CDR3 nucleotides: TGTGCCAGCAGCTTAGACGCCGGGGTCTCCTACGAGCAGTACTTC. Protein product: CASSLDAGVSYEQYF.

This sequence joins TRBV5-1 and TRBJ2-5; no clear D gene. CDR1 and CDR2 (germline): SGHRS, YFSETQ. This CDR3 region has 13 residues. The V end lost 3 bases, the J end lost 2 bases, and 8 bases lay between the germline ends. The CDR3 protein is CASSWLLQETQYF. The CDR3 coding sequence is TGCGCCAGCAGCTGGTTACTACAAGAGACCCAGTACTTC.

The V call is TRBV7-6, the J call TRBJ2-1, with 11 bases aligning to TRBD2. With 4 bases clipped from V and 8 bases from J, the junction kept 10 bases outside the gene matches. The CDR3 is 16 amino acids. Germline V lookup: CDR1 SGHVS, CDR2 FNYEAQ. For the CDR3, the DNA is TGTGCCAGCAGCTCGATCGATAGCGGGAGGGCCCATGAGCAGTTCTTC. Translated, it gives CASSSIDSGRAHEQFF.

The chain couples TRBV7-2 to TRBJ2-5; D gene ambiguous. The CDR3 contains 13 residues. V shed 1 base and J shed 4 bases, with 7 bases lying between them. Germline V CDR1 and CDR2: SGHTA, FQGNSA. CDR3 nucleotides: TGTGCCAGCAGCTTAGGGGTGGGAGAGACCCAGTACTTC. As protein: CASSLGVGETQYF.

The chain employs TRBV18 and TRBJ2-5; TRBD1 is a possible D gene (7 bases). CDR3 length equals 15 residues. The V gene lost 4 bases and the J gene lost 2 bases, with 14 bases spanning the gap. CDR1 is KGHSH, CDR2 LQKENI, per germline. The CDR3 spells CASSRTGGRQETQYF. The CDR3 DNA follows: TGTGCCAGCTCACGGACAGGAGGGCGACAAGAGACCCAGTACTTC.

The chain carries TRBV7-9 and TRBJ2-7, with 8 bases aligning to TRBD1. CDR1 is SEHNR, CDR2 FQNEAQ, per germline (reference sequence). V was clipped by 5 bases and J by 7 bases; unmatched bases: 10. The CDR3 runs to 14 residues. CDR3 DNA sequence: TGTGCCAGCAGCCCAGGGGGCTCGTCGGATGAGCAGTACTTC. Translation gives CASSPGGSSDEQYF. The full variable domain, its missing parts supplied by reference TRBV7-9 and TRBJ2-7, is DTGVSQNPRHKITKRGQNVTFRCDPISEHNRLYWYRQTLGQGPEFLTYFQNEAQLEKSRLLSDRFSAERPKGSFSTLEIQRTEQGDSAMYLCASSPGGSSDEQYFGPGTRLTVT.

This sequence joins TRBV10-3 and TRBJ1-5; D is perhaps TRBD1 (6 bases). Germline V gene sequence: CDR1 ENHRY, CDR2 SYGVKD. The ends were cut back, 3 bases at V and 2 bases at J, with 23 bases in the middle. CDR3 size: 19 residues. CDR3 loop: CAISDRGGTRVSGNQPQHF. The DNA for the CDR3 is TGTGCCATCAGTGACAGGGGTGGGACCAGGGTCAGCGGCAATCAGCCCCAGCATTTT.

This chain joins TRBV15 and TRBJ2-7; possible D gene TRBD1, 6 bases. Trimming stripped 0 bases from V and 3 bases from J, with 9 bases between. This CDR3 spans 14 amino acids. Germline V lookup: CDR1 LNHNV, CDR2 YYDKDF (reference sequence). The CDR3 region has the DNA TGTGCCACCAGCAGAGAGGCAGGGGTCTACGAGCAGTACTTC. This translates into CATSREAGVYEQYF.

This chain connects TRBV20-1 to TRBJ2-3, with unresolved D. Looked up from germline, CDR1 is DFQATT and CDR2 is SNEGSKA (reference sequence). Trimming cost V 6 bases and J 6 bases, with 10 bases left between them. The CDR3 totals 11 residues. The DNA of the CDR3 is TGCAGTGCCACCCTGCTGGATACGCAGTATTTT. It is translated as CSATLLDTQYF.

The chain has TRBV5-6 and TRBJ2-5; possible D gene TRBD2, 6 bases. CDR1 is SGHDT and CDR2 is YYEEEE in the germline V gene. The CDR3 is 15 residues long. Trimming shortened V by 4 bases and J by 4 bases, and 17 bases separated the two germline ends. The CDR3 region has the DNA TGTGCCAGCAGCCAAGGACTAATCCATGCAGAGACCCAGTACTTC. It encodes CASSQGLIHAETQYF.

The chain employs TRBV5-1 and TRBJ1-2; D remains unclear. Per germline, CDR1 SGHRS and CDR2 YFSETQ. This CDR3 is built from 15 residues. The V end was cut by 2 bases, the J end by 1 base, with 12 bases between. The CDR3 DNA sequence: TGCGCCAGCAGCTTAGCGGCAGACCTTAACTATGGCTACACCTTC. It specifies CASSLAADLNYGYTF.

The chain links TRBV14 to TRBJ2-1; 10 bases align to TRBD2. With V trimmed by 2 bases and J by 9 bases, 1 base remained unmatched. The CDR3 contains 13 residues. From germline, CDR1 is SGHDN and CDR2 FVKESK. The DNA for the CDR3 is TGTGCCAGCAGCCAAATAGCGGGGGGTGAGCAGTTCTTC. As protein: CASSQIAGGEQFF.

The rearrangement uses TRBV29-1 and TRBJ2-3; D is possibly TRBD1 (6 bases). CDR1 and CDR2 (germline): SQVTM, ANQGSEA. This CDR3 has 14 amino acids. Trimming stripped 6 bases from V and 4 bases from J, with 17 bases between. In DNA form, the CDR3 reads TGCAGCGTCGCACCGGGACACTCCTCAGATACGCAGTATTTT. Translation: CSVAPGHSSDTQYF.

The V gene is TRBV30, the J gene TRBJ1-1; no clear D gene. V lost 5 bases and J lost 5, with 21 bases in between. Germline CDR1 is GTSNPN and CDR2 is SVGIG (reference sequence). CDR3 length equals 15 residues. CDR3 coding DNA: TGTGCCTGGGTCCGAGCAGAGGAGGGAGAAACTGAAGCTTTCTTT. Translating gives CAWVRAEEGETEAFF.

Written as DNA, the CDR3 is TGCGCCAGCAGCTCGGGAACAGATAATCAGCCCCAGCATTTT. Amino acid sequence: CASSSGTDNQPQHF. This sequence joins TRBV5-1 and TRBJ1-5; D not resolved. The CDR3 contains 14 residues. The germline V gene has CDR1 SGHRS and CDR2 YFSETQ. Trimming stripped 3 bases from V and 4 bases from J, with 11 bases between.

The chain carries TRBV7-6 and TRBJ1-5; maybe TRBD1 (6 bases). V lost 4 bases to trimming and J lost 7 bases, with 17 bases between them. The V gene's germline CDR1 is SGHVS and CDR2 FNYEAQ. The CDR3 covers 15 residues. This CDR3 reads CASSSSGDPRQPQHF. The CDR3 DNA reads TGTGCCAGCAGCTCCTCAGGGGACCCCAGGCAGCCCCAGCATTTT.

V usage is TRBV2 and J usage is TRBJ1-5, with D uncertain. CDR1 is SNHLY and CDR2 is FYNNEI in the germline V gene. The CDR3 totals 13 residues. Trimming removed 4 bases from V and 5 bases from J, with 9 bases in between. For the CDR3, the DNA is TGTGCCAGCAGTGGCCCAAATTATCAGCCCCAGCATTTT. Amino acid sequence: CASSGPNYQPQHF.

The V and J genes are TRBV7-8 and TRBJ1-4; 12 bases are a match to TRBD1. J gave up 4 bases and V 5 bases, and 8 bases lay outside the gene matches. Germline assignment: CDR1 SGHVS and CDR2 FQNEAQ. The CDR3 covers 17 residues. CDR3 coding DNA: TGTGCCAGCAGCCCAGGGACAGGGGGCGCGGTTAATGAAAAACTGTTTTTT. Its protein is CASSPGTGGAVNEKLFF.

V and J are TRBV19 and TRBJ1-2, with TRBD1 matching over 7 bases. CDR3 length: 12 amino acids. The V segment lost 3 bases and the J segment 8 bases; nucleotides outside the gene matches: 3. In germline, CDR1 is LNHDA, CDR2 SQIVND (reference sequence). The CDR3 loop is CASSIRDSGYTF. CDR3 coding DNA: TGTGCCAGTAGTATCCGGGACAGCGGCTACACCTTC.

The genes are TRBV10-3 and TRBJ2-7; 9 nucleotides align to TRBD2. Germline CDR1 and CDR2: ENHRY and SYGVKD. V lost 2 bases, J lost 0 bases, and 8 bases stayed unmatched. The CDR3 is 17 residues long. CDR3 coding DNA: TGTGCCATCAGTGAGGGCGCGGGGGGGCCGAGCTCCTACGAGCAGTACTTC. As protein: CAISEGAGGPSSYEQYF.

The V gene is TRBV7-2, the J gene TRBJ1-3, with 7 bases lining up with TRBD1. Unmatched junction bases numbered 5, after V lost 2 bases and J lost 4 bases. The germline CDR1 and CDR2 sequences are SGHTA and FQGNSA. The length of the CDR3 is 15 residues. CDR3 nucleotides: TGTGCCAGCAGCTTATTATGGACAGGAGGAAACACCATATATTTT. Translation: CASSLLWTGGNTIYF.

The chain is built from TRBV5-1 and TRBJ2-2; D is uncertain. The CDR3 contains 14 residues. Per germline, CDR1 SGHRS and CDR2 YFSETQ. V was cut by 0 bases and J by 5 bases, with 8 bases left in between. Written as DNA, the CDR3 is TGCGCCAGCAGCTTGGCTTCCGCAACCGGGGAGCTGTTTTTT. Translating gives CASSLASATGELFF.

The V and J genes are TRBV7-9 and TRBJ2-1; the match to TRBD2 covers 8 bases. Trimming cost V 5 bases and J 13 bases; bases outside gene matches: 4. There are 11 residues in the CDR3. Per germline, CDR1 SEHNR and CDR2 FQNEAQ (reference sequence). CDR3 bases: TGTGCCAGCAGCCCCGGGACTAGACAGTTCTTC. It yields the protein CASSPGTRQFF.

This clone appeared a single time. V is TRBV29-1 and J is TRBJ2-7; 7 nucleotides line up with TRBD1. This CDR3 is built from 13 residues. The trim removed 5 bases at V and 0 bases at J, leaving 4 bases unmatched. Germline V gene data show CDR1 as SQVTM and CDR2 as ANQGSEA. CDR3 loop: CSVKGQSSYEQYF. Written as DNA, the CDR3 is TGCAGCGTTAAGGGACAGAGCTCCTACGAGCAGTACTTC.